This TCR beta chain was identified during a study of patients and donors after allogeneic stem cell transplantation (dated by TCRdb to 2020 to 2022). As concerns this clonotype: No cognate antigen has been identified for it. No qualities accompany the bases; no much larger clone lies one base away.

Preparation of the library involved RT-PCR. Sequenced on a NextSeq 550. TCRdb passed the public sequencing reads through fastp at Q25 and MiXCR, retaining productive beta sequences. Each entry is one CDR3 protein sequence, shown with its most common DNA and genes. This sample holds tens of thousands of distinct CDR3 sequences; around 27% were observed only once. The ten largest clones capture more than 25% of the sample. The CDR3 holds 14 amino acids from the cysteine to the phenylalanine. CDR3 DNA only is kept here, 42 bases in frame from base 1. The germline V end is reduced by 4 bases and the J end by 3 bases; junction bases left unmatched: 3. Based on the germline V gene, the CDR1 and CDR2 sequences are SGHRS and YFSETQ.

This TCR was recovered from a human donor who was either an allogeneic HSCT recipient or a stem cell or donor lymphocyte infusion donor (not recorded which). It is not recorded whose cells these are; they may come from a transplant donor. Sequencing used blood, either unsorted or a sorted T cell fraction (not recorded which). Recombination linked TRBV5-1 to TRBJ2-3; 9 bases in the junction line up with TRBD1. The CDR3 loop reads CASSGTGRTDTQYF. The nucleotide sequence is TGCGCCAGCAGCGGGACAGGGCGAACAGATACGCAGTATTTT.